This TCR beta chain is drawn from a study of blood T cell repertoires in COVID-19. Source study methods: Using reference gene primer amplification, nucleated cell counts were estimated. Assay: immunoSEQ multiplex PCR; the TCRdb copy retains only in-frame clones and omits some. The D gene and trimming were derived from the DNA, and the V and J assignments and clone size from that table. There are roughly 38,000 clones in the sample; roughly four fifths occur only once, and 30% to 40% lies in the top ten. Germline V gene sequence: CDR1 SGHNT, CDR2 YENEEA. V was pared by 6 bases and J by 6 bases, with 12 bases between. CDR3 length: 14 residues.

V gene TRBV11-3 combines with J gene TRBJ1-6; a weak D match, TRBD1 (6 bases). The sequenced sample consisted of peripheral blood. This TCR came from a man in his forties with active or convalescent COVID-19. CDR3 DNA sequence: TGTGCCAGCAGTCGAGGGGGGGGTAATTCACCCCTCCACTTT. This sequence encodes CASSRGGGNSPLHF.